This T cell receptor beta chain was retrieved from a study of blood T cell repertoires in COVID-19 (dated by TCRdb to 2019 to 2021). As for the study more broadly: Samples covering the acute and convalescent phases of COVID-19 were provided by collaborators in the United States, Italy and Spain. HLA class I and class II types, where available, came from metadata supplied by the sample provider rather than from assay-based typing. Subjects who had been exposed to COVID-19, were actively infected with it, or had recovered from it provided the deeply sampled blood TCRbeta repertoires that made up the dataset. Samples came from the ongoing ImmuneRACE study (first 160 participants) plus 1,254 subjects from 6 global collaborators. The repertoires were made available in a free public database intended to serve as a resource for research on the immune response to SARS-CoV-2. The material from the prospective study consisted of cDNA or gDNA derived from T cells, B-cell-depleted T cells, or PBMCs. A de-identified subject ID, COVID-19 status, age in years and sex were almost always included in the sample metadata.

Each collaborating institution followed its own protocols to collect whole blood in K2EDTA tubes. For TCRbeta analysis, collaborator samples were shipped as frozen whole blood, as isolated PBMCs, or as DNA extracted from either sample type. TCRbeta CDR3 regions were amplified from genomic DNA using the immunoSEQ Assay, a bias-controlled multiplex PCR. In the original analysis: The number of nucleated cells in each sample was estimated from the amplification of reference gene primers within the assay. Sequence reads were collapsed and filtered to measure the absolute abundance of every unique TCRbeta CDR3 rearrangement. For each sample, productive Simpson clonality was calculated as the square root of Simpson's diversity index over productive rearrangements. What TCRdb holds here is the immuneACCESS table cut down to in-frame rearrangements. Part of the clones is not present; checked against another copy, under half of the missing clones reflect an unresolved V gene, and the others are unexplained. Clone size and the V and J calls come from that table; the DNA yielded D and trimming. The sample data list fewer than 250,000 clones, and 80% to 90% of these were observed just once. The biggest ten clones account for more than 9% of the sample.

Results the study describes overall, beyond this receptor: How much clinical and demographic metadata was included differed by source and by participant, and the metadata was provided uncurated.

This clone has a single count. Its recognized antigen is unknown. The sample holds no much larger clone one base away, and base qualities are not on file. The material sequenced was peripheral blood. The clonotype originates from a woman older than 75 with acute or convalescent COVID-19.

The CDR3 region: CASSSLAKNIQYF. Here is the DNA: TGTGCCAGCAGCTCTCTAGCCAAAAACATTCAGTACTTC. This chain joins TRBV5-4 to TRBJ2-4; confidence is insufficient to name the D gene. The CDR3, cysteine through phenylalanine, is 13 amino acids long. Just the 39-base CDR3 DNA is kept, in frame starting at base 1. Reading the germline V gene (reference sequence) gives CDR1 SGHNT and CDR2 YYREEE. V sheds 3 bases and J sheds 0 bases, leaving 4 bases between their ends.